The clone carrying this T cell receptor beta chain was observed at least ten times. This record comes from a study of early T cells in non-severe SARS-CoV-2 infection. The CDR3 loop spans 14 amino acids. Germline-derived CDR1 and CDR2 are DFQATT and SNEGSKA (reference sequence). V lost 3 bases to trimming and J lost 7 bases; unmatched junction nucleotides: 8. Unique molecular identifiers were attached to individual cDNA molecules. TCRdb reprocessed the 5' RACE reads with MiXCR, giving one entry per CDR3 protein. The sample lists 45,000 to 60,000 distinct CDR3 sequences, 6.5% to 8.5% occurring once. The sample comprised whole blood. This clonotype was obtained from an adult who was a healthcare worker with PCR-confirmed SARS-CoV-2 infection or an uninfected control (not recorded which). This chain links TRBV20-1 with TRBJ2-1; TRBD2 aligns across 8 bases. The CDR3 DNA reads TGCAGTGCTAGCCCAAGCGGGAGTGGGAATGAGCAGTTCTTC. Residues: CSASPSGSGNEQFF.